The clone carrying this T cell receptor beta chain was detected only once. This CDR3 has 14 residues. V was shortened by 5 bases and J by 1 base, with 9 bases between the two germline ends. Germline lookup yields CDR1 WNHNN and CDR2 SYGVQD (reference sequence). Method: immunoSEQ multiplex PCR; TCRdb's copy keeps in-frame clones and lacks some. The sample lists nearly 110,000 clones; around nine tenths were seen once. This sample is part of a study of blood T cell repertoires in COVID-19. The genes are TRBV10-1 and TRBJ2-1, with D perhaps matching TRBD2 (6 bases). The receptor's source is a young woman with acute or convalescent COVID-19. What was sequenced was peripheral blood. CDR3: CASSSGVSYNEQFF. The CDR3 coding sequence is TGCGCCAGCAGTTCGGGGGTGTCCTACAATGAGCAGTTCTTC.